This TCR beta chain was identified in a study of T cell repertoires in chronic hepatitis B (dated by TCRdb to between 2018 and 2021). Points on this clone: Its antigen remains unidentified. It has no much larger one-base neighbor in the sample; base qualities were not kept.

Receptor amplification or capture employed the immunoSEQ multiplex PCR assay. Imported from immuneACCESS, the table was reduced by TCRdb to in-frame sequences with V and J called. These copies leave out some clones; in studies compared against another copy, an unresolved V gene accounts for under half, and the cause of the remainder is not known. This sample has over 500 clones in its table, and roughly four fifths of those were observed once. The top ten hold about 27% of the sample. The sequenced material came from total CD8+ T cells from PBMCs. This sequence originates from a human donor with chronic hepatitis B virus infection.

This receptor has the CDR3 CAWESGFNQPQHF. In nucleotides, the sequence is TGTGCCTGGGAATCAGGGTTTAATCAGCCCCAGCATTTT. The rearranged chain carries TRBV30 and TRBJ1-5; the D gene is perhaps TRBD1, from 5 matching bases. Sequences GTSNPN (CDR1) and SVGIG (CDR2) are obtained from the germline V gene (reference sequence). V was cut back by 5 bases and J by 4 bases, leaving a gap of 12 bases between them. Measured from the cysteine to the phenylalanine, the CDR3 is 13 residues long. The retained sequence is limited to the CDR3, 39 bases, with the frame set at the first base.